One and the same sample provided the 18 T cell receptor beta chains below, sequenced in a study of blood T cell repertoires in COVID-19. Clones were read by immunoSEQ multiplex PCR, and TCRdb kept only the in-frame ones, dropping some. The repertoire holds under 85,000 clones, with over 80% as singletons. The material sequenced was peripheral blood. All receptors derive from a man in his sixties with active or convalescent COVID-19.

This CDR3 is CASRGGGQEVAEKLFF. The CDR3 DNA follows: TGCGCCAGCAGAGGCGGGGGCCAGGAAGTTGCTGAAAAACTGTTTTTT. This chain uses TRBV5-1 with TRBJ1-4; maybe TRBD1 (6 bases). V lost 5 bases and J lost 7, with 21 bases in between. CDR1 is SGHRS and CDR2 is YFSETQ in the germline V gene. The CDR3 spans 16 residues.

V and J are TRBV11-2 and TRBJ1-2; 9 bases are shared with TRBD1. CDR1 is SGHAT and CDR2 is FQNNGV in the germline V gene. CDR3 size: 15 residues. V trimming: 1 base; J trimming: 4 bases; junction bases outside the gene matches: 4. CDR3: CASSLATGGIYGYTF. The CDR3 DNA reads as TGTGCCAGCAGCTTAGCGACAGGGGGGATCTATGGCTACACCTTC.

The rearrangement links TRBV14 to TRBJ2-5; TRBD2 aligns across 8 bases. Germline CDR1 is SGHDN and CDR2 is FVKESK. CDR3 size: 16 residues. With 0 bases clipped from V and 5 bases from J, the junction kept 8 bases outside the gene matches. The CDR3 region has the DNA TGTGCCAGCAGCCAAGACCGGGGGGGGGCTTGGGAGACCCAGTACTTC. Its protein is CASSQDRGGAWETQYF.

The chain recombines TRBV7-8 with TRBJ2-3; possibly TRBD2 for D (7 bases). The ends were cut back, 1 base at V and 3 bases at J, with 17 bases in the middle. Germline CDR1 and CDR2: SGHVS and FQNEAQ. The CDR3 covers 17 residues. The CDR3 protein is CASSLDGSRGPTDTQYF. The DNA of the CDR3 is TGTGCCAGCAGCTTAGACGGCTCGCGGGGGCCAACAGATACGCAGTATTTT.

The rearrangement joins TRBV10-3 to TRBJ2-7; 8 bases agree with TRBD2. The V and J ends lost 8 bases and 2 bases, in that order; junction bases with no gene match: 2. This CDR3 is 12 amino acids long. CDR1 and CDR2 (germline): ENHRY, SYGVKD. CDR3 nucleotides: TGTGCCATCGGACTAGCCGCCTACGAGCAGTACTTC. Encoded protein: CAIGLAAYEQYF.

The CDR3 nucleotides read TGTGCCAGCAGCCAAGGGCAAGCGGGGGGCAAAGAGACCCAGTACTTC. Its protein product is CASSQGQAGGKETQYF. This chain uses TRBV4-2 with TRBJ2-5; 9 bases match TRBD2. This CDR3 contains 16 residues. The J segment lost 3 bases and the V segment lost 1 base, leaving 6 bases of the junction unmatched. In germline, CDR1 is LGHNA, CDR2 YNFKEQ.

The chain is built from TRBV6-6 and TRBJ2-3, with 14 bases that match TRBD2. The CDR3 consists of 16 residues. Germline assignment: CDR1 MNHNY and CDR2 SVGAGI (reference sequence). The ends lost 5 bases at V and 3 bases at J; junction bases unmatched: 4. This CDR3 reads CASSRLAGGPTDTQYF. The CDR3 nucleotides are TGTGCCAGCAGTAGACTAGCGGGGGGGCCAACAGATACGCAGTATTTT.

The chain combines TRBV4-2 with TRBJ1-2; TRBD1 aligns across 8 bases. V lost 3 bases and J lost 7; bases outside the gene matches: 10. Germline lookup yields CDR1 LGHNA and CDR2 YNFKEQ. The CDR3 is 15 amino acids. The CDR3 DNA sequence: TGTGCCAGCAGCCAGCACAGGGGGTGGAAGGTTGGCTACACCTTC. It translates to CASSQHRGWKVGYTF.

The J gene is TRBJ2-3, the V gene TRBV29-1; TRBD2 might be the D (5 bases). With 0 bases removed from V and 10 bases from J, the gap between germline ends came to 11 bases. This CDR3 has 12 amino acids. Germline CDR1 and CDR2: SQVTM and ANQGSEA. This CDR3 reads CSVEEALEAQYF. CDR3 sequence (DNA): TGCAGCGTTGAAGAGGCACTAGAGGCGCAGTATTTT.

This rearrangement joins TRBV7-2 to TRBJ2-5; TRBD2 agrees at 9 bases. J gave up 2 bases and V 2 bases, and 0 bases lay outside the gene matches. The CDR3 loop spans 14 amino acids. Looked up from germline, CDR1 is SGHTA and CDR2 is FQGNSA. The CDR3 here is CASSLLAGQETQYF. The CDR3 bases are TGTGCCAGCAGCTTACTAGCGGGGCAAGAGACCCAGTACTTC.

The chain links TRBV6-6 to TRBJ2-7, with a weak D call TRBD1 (5 bases). Trimming stripped 4 bases from V and 6 bases from J, with 10 bases between. Germline loops: CDR1 MNHNY, CDR2 SVGAGI (reference sequence). CDR3 length: 12 residues. The CDR3 nucleotides read TGTGCCAGCAGTTCAGGGTATTTCGAGCAGTACTTC. It codes for CASSSGYFEQYF.

This clone has more than one count but fewer than ten. The V and J genes are TRBV9 and TRBJ2-7; 8 nucleotides match TRBD1. Looked up from germline, CDR1 is SGDLS and CDR2 is YYNGEE. This CDR3 region has 15 residues. V lost 4 bases, J lost 3 bases, and 9 bases stayed unmatched. Here the CDR3 reads CASSPLQGDNYEQYF. In DNA, the CDR3 is TGTGCCAGCAGCCCATTACAGGGGGATAACTACGAGCAGTACTTC.

This chain links TRBV7-8 with TRBJ1-2; no definite D call. The length of the CDR3 is 13 residues. Trimming took off 0 bases at V and 4 bases at J, with 6 bases between the two ends. CDR1 is SGHVS, CDR2 FQNEAQ, per germline. CDR3 bases: TGTGCCAGCAGCTTAGCACACCTCTATGGCTACACCTTC. Translated: CASSLAHLYGYTF.

V and J are TRBV5-8 and TRBJ1-6; D gene ambiguous. The CDR3 has 13 amino acids. Looked up from germline, CDR1 is SGHTS and CDR2 is YDEGEE. The germline V and J ends were trimmed by 6 bases and 11 bases, with 15 bases remaining between them. The CDR3 loop is CASIPEPGAPLHF. In DNA form, the CDR3 reads TGTGCCAGCATCCCTGAACCTGGAGCACCCCTCCACTTT. Full variable domain (rest looked up from reference TRBV5-8 and TRBJ1-6): EAGVTQSPTHLIKTRGQQATLRCSPISGHTSVYWYQQALGLGLQFLLWYDEGEERNRGNFPPRFSGRQFPNYSSELNVNALELEDSALYLCASIPEPGAPLHFGNGTRLTVT.

The genes are TRBV6-1 and TRBJ1-3; possibly TRBD1 for D (6 bases). Germline V CDR1 and CDR2: MNHNS, SASEGT. V lost 4 bases and J lost 3, with 25 bases in between. CDR3 size: 19 residues. The CDR3 spells CASSATGTRTTKGGNTIYF. The CDR3 coding sequence is TGTGCCAGCAGTGCTACCGGGACAAGGACCACCAAGGGTGGAAACACCATATATTTT.

This rearrangement joins TRBV9 to TRBJ2-1, with a possible D match to TRBD2 (6 bases). This CDR3 region has 17 residues. Trimming cost V 0 bases and J 5 bases, with 18 bases left between them. The germline CDR1 and CDR2 sequences are SGDLS and YYNGEE. The CDR3 DNA is TGTGCCAGCAGCGTAGTATCGGGACTCTCACGCCACAATGAGCAGTTCTTC. This encodes CASSVVSGLSRHNEQFF.

The chain carries TRBV10-3 and TRBJ1-4, with 10 bases lining up with TRBD1. Germline-derived CDR1 and CDR2 are ENHRY and SYGVKD. The V segment lost 3 bases and the J segment 6 bases; nucleotides outside the gene matches: 1. CDR3 size: 14 residues. In nucleotides, the CDR3 is TGTGCCATCAGTGATGGGACAGGGGATGAAAAACTGTTTTTT. Protein: CAISDGTGDEKLFF.

The chain is built from TRBV20-1 and TRBJ1-1; no clear D. CDR1 and CDR2 (germline): DFQATT, SNEGSKA (reference sequence). This CDR3 spans 15 amino acids. Trimming shortened V by 3 bases and J by 0 bases, and 14 bases separated the two germline ends. CDR3 loop: CSASSGQAMNTEAFF. Written as DNA, the CDR3 is TGCAGTGCTAGTAGCGGGCAGGCCATGAACACTGAAGCTTTCTTT.